This TCR beta chain was found in a study of T cells in Graves' hyperthyroidism and ophthalmopathy. Amplified regions were TCR beta CDR3 sequences from RNA transcripts. TCR CDR3 regions were first amplified by RT-PCR with HTBI primers. MiXCR, applied by TCRdb to the multiplex PCR reads, yields one record per CDR3 protein. Of about 840,000 distinct CDR3 sequences detected, about two fifths appear once; the ten largest clones hold approximately 10%. Losses at the gene ends were 0 bases for V and 5 bases for J; bases not matched to a gene: 9. This CDR3 has 16 residues. Germline V gives CDR1 SGHRS, CDR2 YFSETQ. This clonotype has only one observation.

Sample: blood. The V and J genes are TRBV5-1 and TRBJ2-5; TRBD1 aligns across 8 bases. The TCR was taken from a man aged 18 to 29 with Graves' hyperthyroidism. The CDR3 bases are TGCGCCAGCAGCTTGGGGACAGGGATCTCCGCCGAGACCCAGTACTTC. Translating it yields CASSLGTGISAETQYF.